The 18 T cell receptor beta chains presented below share a single source sample, sequenced in a study of T cell clonality in common variable immunodeficiency. Assay: immunoSEQ multiplex PCR; the TCRdb copy retains only in-frame clones and omits some. Recorded here are some 30,000 clones, none singletons. Sequencing was carried out using peripheral blood mononuclear cells. These receptors were taken from a person aged 18 to 69 in good health.

This clone was seen ten or more times. Read coverage stops 3 residues before the CDR3 terminus; the germline J gene supplies the remainder. The genes are TRBV6-1 and TRBJ2-2; D gene unclear. Germline-derived CDR1 and CDR2 are MNHNS and SASEGT. CDR3 size: 15 residues. The ends were cut back, 1 base at V and 6 bases at J, with 12 bases in the middle. The CDR3 bases that were read are TGTGCCAGCAGTGAAGACAGTCAAGCTCCCGGGGAG. Residues: CASSEDSQAPGE. The CDR3 in full is CASSEDSQAPGELFF.

To note about this clone: The CDR3 goes on 3 residues after the read ends, and that part is filled in from the germline J gene. The gene calls are TRBV5-8 and TRBJ1-2, with D unresolved. CDR3 length equals 15 residues. Per germline, CDR1 SGHTS and CDR2 YDEGEE. The ends were cut back, 1 base at V and 3 bases at J, with 13 bases in the middle. The covered CDR3 bases are TGTGCCAGCAGCTTGATCCGTGCCCTAGACTATGGC. Translating gives CASSLIRALDYG. The CDR3 in full is CASSLIRALDYGYTF.

At least ten counts were recorded for this clone. From the germline J gene comes the end of the CDR3, since the read stops 3 residues before it. The chain combines TRBV7-9 with TRBJ1-4, with a possible D match to TRBD1 (5 bases). The germline V and J ends were trimmed by 5 bases and 2 bases, with 12 bases remaining between them. This CDR3 is 15 amino acids long. Germline CDR1 is SEHNR and CDR2 is FQNEAQ (reference sequence). The sequenced CDR3 bases are TGTGCCAGCAGCGTCCAGGGTCGGACTAATGAAAAA. Residues: CASSVQGRTNEK. The full CDR3 sequence reads CASSVQGRTNEKLFF.

This clone was seen ten or more times. The DNA ends 3 residues before the CDR3 does, and the rest of the CDR3 is filled in from the germline J gene. V usage is TRBV19 and J usage is TRBJ2-7, with 8 nucleotides matching TRBD2. With 5 bases clipped from V and 5 bases from J, the junction kept 11 bases outside the gene matches. This CDR3 has 15 amino acids. Germline-derived CDR1 and CDR2 are LNHDA and SQIVND (reference sequence). Partial CDR3 DNA: TGTGCCAGTAGTGCAGAAGCGGGAGCAGTCGACGAG. This encodes CASSAEAGAVDE. The full-length CDR3 reads as CASSAEAGAVDEQYF. Variable domain in full (rest from reference TRBV19 and TRBJ2-7): DGGITQSPKYLFRKEGQNVTLSCEQNLNHDAMYWYRQDPGQGLRLIYYSQIVNDFQKGDIAEGYSVSREKKESFPLTVTSAQKNPTAFYLCASSAEAGAVDEQYFGPGTRLTVT.

This clone was detected ten times or more. The CDR3 is cut off 3 residues early in the read; its end comes from the germline J gene. This chain connects TRBV2 to TRBJ1-4; D gene unclear. Germline loops: CDR1 SNHLY, CDR2 FYNNEI. Trimming pared 4 bases from V and 1 base from J, leaving 10 bases between. The length of the CDR3 is 15 residues. CDR3 DNA, as far as it was read: TGTGCCAGCAGTGTAATGAGGGTAACTAATGAAAAA. This translates into CASSVMRVTNEK. The whole CDR3 is CASSVMRVTNEKLFF. Looking up the rest from reference TRBV2 and TRBJ1-4 gives the full variable domain: EPEVTQTPSHQVTQMGQEVILRCVPISNHLYFYWYRQILGQKVEFLVSFYNNEISEKSEIFDDQFSVERPDGSNFTLKIRSTKLEDSAMYFCASSVMRVTNEKLFFGSGTQLSVL.

Many counts were recorded for this clone. The read terminates 3 residues before the CDR3 end, so the remaining end is supplied by the germline J gene. The chain employs TRBV29-1 and TRBJ2-1; TRBD2 matches at 8 bases. V lost 5 bases and J lost 7; bases outside the gene matches: 7. Germline assignment: CDR1 SQVTM and CDR2 ANQGSEA. This CDR3 spans 13 amino acids. The CDR3 is CSVFSGSRNEQFF. The DNA read from the CDR3 is TGCAGCGTTTTCAGCGGGAGTAGGAATGAG.

This clone was picked up many times. Coverage ceases 3 residues before the CDR3 finishes, and the germline J gene fills in the end. The rearrangement joins TRBV7-3 to TRBJ1-1; 8 positions match TRBD1. V was pared by 0 bases and J by 1 base, with 4 bases of the junction left unmatched. This CDR3 region has 16 residues. CDR1 is SGHTA, CDR2 FQGTGA, per germline. The CDR3 loop reads CASSLTPTGENTEAFF. The covered CDR3 bases are TGTGCCAGCAGCTTAACGCCGACAGGGGAGAACACTGAA.

This clone was found a few times. The read halts 3 residues ahead of the CDR3 end, with the missing end drawn from the germline J gene. This rearrangement joins TRBV5-8 to TRBJ2-7, with TRBD2 as a possible D gene (6 bases). The CDR3 runs 13 residues. Trimming cost V 6 bases and J 4 bases, with 14 bases left between them. The V gene's germline CDR1 is SGHTS and CDR2 YDEGEE. CDR3: CASTNLRGYEQYF. CDR3 DNA (partial): TGTGCCAGCACTAATCTCCGGGGGTACGAG.

In its sample, this clone was seen a few times. Partial CDR3 DNA: TGTGCCAGCTCACCAAGGAGCCCCCCCGGGGAAAAG. Its protein is CASSPRSPPGEK. The CDR3 as a whole reads CASSPRSPPGEKLFF. V is TRBV18 and J is TRBJ2-2; the D gene is possibly TRBD2 (5 bases). The CDR3 is cut off 3 residues early in the read; its end comes from the germline J gene. The CDR3 totals 15 residues. Germline CDR1 KGHSH, CDR2 LQKENI.

This clone was picked up many times. The CDR3 goes on 3 residues after the read ends, and that part is filled in from the germline J gene. This sequence joins TRBV5-1 and TRBJ1-4; D gene unclear. From germline, CDR1 is SGHRS and CDR2 YFSETQ. The CDR3 contains 17 residues. With 4 bases removed from V and 0 bases from J, the gap between germline ends came to 16 bases. Incomplete CDR3 DNA: TGCGCCAGCAGCCGGCGGCAGAGCCCTGCAACTAATGAAAAA. Amino acid sequence: CASSRRQSPATNEK. The full CDR3 protein reads CASSRRQSPATNEKLFF. The whole variable domain, remainder taken from reference TRBV5-1 and TRBJ1-4, is KAGVTQTPRYLIKTRGQQVTLSCSPISGHRSVSWYQQTPGQGLQFLFEYFSETQRNKGNFPGRFSGRQFSNSRSEMNVSTLELGDSALYLCASSRRQSPATNEKLFFGSGTQLSVL.

At least ten counts were recorded for this clone. The read halts 3 residues ahead of the CDR3 end, with the missing end drawn from the germline J gene. The gene calls are TRBV7-2 and TRBJ2-5, with 11 bases fitting TRBD2. CDR3 length equals 13 residues. Germline V gene sequence: CDR1 SGHTA, CDR2 FQGNSA. The trim removed 10 bases at V and 7 bases at J, leaving 8 bases unmatched. CDR3 residues: CATRLAGKGTQYF. The sequenced CDR3 bases are TGTGCCACCAGACTAGCGGGAAAGGGGACC.

As regards this clone: The CDR3 extends 3 residues past the end of the read, so its final part is completed from the germline J gene. This CDR3 is also generated by other DNA sequences in the sample. The rearrangement uses TRBV7-6 and TRBJ2-7, with 12 bases aligning to TRBD2. Looked up from germline, CDR1 is SGHVS and CDR2 is FNYEAQ. V trimming: 1 base; J trimming: 5 bases; junction bases outside the gene matches: 3. The CDR3 has 15 amino acids. CDR3 in amino acids: CASSLVSSGRDEQYF. The DNA read from the CDR3 is TGTGCCAGCAGCTTAGTTTCTAGCGGGAGGGACGAG.

This clone was seen many times. The CDR3 here is CSARDIRGLGETQYF. The covered CDR3 bases are TGCAGTGCTAGAGATATTAGGGGGCTCGGGGAGACC. The chain uses TRBV20-1 and TRBJ2-5, with 7 bases lining up with TRBD1. The CDR3 end is not reached by the read, which stops 3 residues before it; the germline J gene fills it in. Trimming removed 0 bases from V and 5 bases from J; junction bases left unmatched: 9. Germline V gene sequence: CDR1 DFQATT, CDR2 SNEGSKA (reference sequence). The CDR3 has 15 amino acids.

Note on this clone: The CDR3 extends 3 residues past the end of the read, so its final part is completed from the germline J gene. The chain has TRBV19 and TRBJ1-1; D call uncertain. The CDR3 sequence is 15 residues long. The V gene's germline CDR1 is LNHDA and CDR2 SQIVND (reference sequence). V was pared by 3 bases and J by 5 bases, with 16 bases between. CDR3 sequence reads: CASSMARGEGTEAFF. Incomplete CDR3 DNA: TGTGCCAGTAGTATGGCTCGGGGAGAGGGTACTGAA.

This clone was counted a few times. The read comes to an end 3 residues before the CDR3 does, leaving the germline J gene to fill in the end. V gene TRBV11-2 combines with J gene TRBJ2-1; D gene unclear. V lost 0 bases and J lost 9, with 9 bases in between. Germline CDR1 reads SGHAT; CDR2 reads FQNNGV. The CDR3 loop spans 13 amino acids. The covered CDR3 bases are TGTGCCAGCAGCTTAGACACCCTAGGTGAG. Amino acid sequence: CASSLDTLGE. The whole CDR3 protein reads CASSLDTLGEQFF.

About this clone itself: The read ends 3 residues early relative to the CDR3; the germline J gene fills the gap. The rearrangement joins TRBV7-6 to TRBJ1-2; D perhaps matches TRBD1 (6 bases). CDR3 size: 15 residues. Germline V lookup: CDR1 SGHVS, CDR2 FNYEAQ. CDR3 amino acids: CASRLPGHETYDYTF. CDR3 DNA (partial): TGTGCCAGCCGACTACCGGGACACGAAACTTACGAC.

This clone was seen ten or more times. The sequence runs out 3 residues before the end of the CDR3; the remainder is reconstructed from the germline J gene. V and J are TRBV20-1 and TRBJ2-1; D remains unclear. Looked up from germline, CDR1 is DFQATT and CDR2 is SNEGSKA (reference sequence). The CDR3 is made up of 13 amino acids. The V and J ends lost 0 bases and 7 bases respectively, with 10 bases between them. The sequenced CDR3 bases are TGCAGTGCTAGAGATCCTCCGTCTAATGAG. Translation: CSARDPPSNE. The full CDR3 reads CSARDPPSNEQFF.

The sample holds many counts of this clone. The CDR3 reads CASSPKGGTDTQYF. The sequenced part of the CDR3 DNA is TGTGCCAGCAGCCCGAAGGGCGGCACAGATACG. This sequence joins TRBV14 and TRBJ2-3; D not certain. The missing CDR3 end, 3 residues past where the read stops, is filled in from the germline J gene. Germline lookup yields CDR1 SGHDN and CDR2 FVKESK. This CDR3 is 14 amino acids long. Trimming pared 4 bases from V and 1 base from J, leaving 9 bases between. The full variable domain, completed using reference TRBV14 and TRBJ2-3, is EAGVTQFPSHSVIEKGQTVTLRCDPISGHDNLYWYRRVMGKEIKFLLHFVKESKQDESGMPNNRFLAERTGGTYSTLKVQPAELEDSGVYFCASSPKGGTDTQYFGPGTRLTVL.